The 18 T cell receptor beta chains given below trace back to one sample, sequenced in a study of technical replicates of blood from a few donors. Data came from immunoSEQ multiplex PCR; TCRdb stores just in-frame clones and leaves some out. The sample holds 85,000 to 100,000 clones, under 97% seen once. Sequencing was carried out using T cells isolated from PBMCs. These receptors were collected from a human donor in good health.

This chain uses TRBV11-2 with TRBJ2-6; the D gene is possibly TRBD1 (6 bases). The CDR3 totals 17 residues. CDR1 is SGHAT, CDR2 FQNNGV, per germline. V lost 6 bases and J lost 0, with 15 bases in between. CDR3: CASSPKTGSSGANVLTF. The CDR3 DNA sequence: TGTGCCAGCAGTCCAAAGACAGGCAGCTCTGGGGCCAACGTCCTGACTTTC.

This clone was observed a single time. The chain links TRBV5-1 to TRBJ2-3; 9 positions match TRBD2. V gave up 4 bases and J gave up 0 bases; unmatched junction bases: 15. The CDR3 has 19 amino acids. CDR1 is SGHRS, CDR2 YFSETQ, per germline. The CDR3 spells CASSPKTSGPLFSTDTQYF. CDR3 coding DNA: TGCGCCAGCAGCCCCAAGACTAGCGGACCTTTATTTAGCACAGATACGCAGTATTTT.

This chain links TRBV5-4 with TRBJ2-5; TRBD2 aligns across 13 bases. Germline CDR1 is SGHNT and CDR2 is YYREEE (reference sequence). V was clipped by 9 bases and J by 4 bases; unmatched bases: 9. CDR3 length: 15 amino acids. CDR3 nucleotides: TGTGCCATCGGACTAGCGGGAGATAAACCAGAGACCCAGTACTTC. It is translated as CAIGLAGDKPETQYF. The variable domain in full, completed from reference TRBV5-4 and TRBJ2-5, reads ETGVTQSPTHLIKTRGQQVTLRCSSQSGHNTVSWYQQALGQGPQFIFQYYREEENGRGNFPPRFSGLQFPNYSSELNVNALELDDSALYLCAIGLAGDKPETQYFGPGTRLLVL.

The CDR3 is CASSEYYPGLTDTQYF. The CDR3, as DNA: TGTGCCAGCAGTGAATACTATCCGGGACTAACAGATACGCAGTATTTT. V is TRBV2 and J is TRBJ2-3; 7 bases are a match to TRBD2. This CDR3 region has 16 residues. Trimming cost V 2 bases and J 3 bases; bases outside gene matches: 8. CDR1 SNHLY and CDR2 FYNNEI come from the germline V gene.

This clone is a singleton in its sample. The genes are TRBV7-9 and TRBJ1-4, with unresolved D. The ends were cut back, 4 bases at V and 7 bases at J, with 13 bases in the middle. Germline values: CDR1 SEHNR, CDR2 FQNEAQ (reference sequence). The CDR3 sequence is 14 residues long. The CDR3 region has the DNA TGTGCCAGCAGCTCAACCCTGCGGGGTGAAAAACTGTTTTTT. Translated: CASSSTLRGEKLFF.

The CDR3 region has the DNA TGTGCCAGCAGCTTAAACGGGGGAGAGACCCAGTACTTC. Protein sequence: CASSLNGGETQYF. This rearrangement joins TRBV5-4 to TRBJ2-5, with D possibly matching TRBD2 (6 bases). CDR1 and CDR2 (germline): SGHNT, YYREEE (reference sequence). V shed 2 bases and J shed 4 bases, with 9 bases lying between them. This CDR3 comprises 13 residues.

This clone has only one observation. This chain's CDR3 is CASSPGGADPSYNEQFF. The DNA of the CDR3 is TGTGCCAGCAGCCCTGGGGGGGCGGATCCGTCCTACAATGAGCAGTTCTTC. V gene TRBV28 combines with J gene TRBJ2-1; D is perhaps TRBD2 (7 bases). The V and J ends lost 6 bases and 1 base respectively, with 19 bases between them. This CDR3 contains 17 residues. The germline V gene has CDR1 MDHEN and CDR2 SYDVKM.

The chain is built from TRBV4-1 and TRBJ2-7; TRBD1 matches at 10 bases. V shed 2 bases and J 2 bases; nucleotides not matched to a gene: 6. The CDR3 consists of 16 residues. Germline V CDR1 and CDR2: MGHRA, YSYEKL. Here the CDR3 DNA reads TGCGCCAGCAGCCAAAGCCGGGACAGGGGCCCCTACGAGCAGTACTTC. It codes for CASSQSRDRGPYEQYF.

This sequence joins TRBV9 and TRBJ2-1, with a weak D call TRBD1 (5 bases). This CDR3 is 12 amino acids long. Trimming pared 7 bases from V and 7 bases from J, leaving 12 bases between. Germline-derived CDR1 and CDR2 are SGDLS and YYNGEE. The CDR3 coding sequence is TGTGCCAGCGGAACAGACAGTAATGAGCAGTTCTTC. Residues: CASGTDSNEQFF.

The V call is TRBV9, the J call TRBJ2-7; TRBD2 might be the D (6 bases). V lost 2 bases, J lost 1 base, and 13 bases lay in between. From germline, CDR1 is SGDLS and CDR2 YYNGEE. This CDR3 is built from 15 residues. Here the CDR3 DNA reads TGTGCCAGCAGCGTGGGGGGTTCAGGTTCCTACGAGCAGTACTTC. Encoded protein: CASSVGGSGSYEQYF.

The chain combines TRBV28 with TRBJ2-6, with 7 bases that match TRBD1. Germline trimming cut 6 bases from V and 0 bases from J; bases unmatched to any gene: 2. CDR3 size: 15 residues. In germline, CDR1 is MDHEN, CDR2 SYDVKM. The CDR3 nucleotides are TGTGCCAGCAGGACAGGGTACTCTGGGGCCAACGTCCTGACTTTC. Residues: CASRTGYSGANVLTF.

The chain recombines TRBV6-5 with TRBJ2-1, with D possibly being TRBD2 (6 bases). The CDR3 is 15 amino acids. V gave up 3 bases and J gave up 3 bases, with 12 bases separating them. The germline V gene encodes CDR1 MNHEY and CDR2 SVGAGI. For the CDR3, the DNA is TGTGCCAGCAGTTATTTGGGACTGGACTACAATGAGCAGTTCTTC. Translating gives CASSYLGLDYNEQFF.

J is TRBJ1-5 and V is TRBV25-1, with D unclear. Trimming took off 4 bases at V and 5 bases at J, with 15 bases between the two ends. Germline V CDR1 and CDR2: MGHDK, SYGVNS. The CDR3 is made up of 15 amino acids. The DNA for the CDR3 is TGTGCCAGCAGTGTTGGTCTGGCAGGCGATCAGCCCCAGCATTTT. Translation gives CASSVGLAGDQPQHF.

The J gene is TRBJ1-3, the V gene TRBV7-2; a possible D gene is TRBD1 (5 bases). CDR1 is SGHTA and CDR2 is FQGNSA in the germline V gene. Trimming left V 3 bases short and J 0 bases short, with 9 bases between. This CDR3 has 15 amino acids. The DNA for the CDR3 is TGTGCCAGCAGCTTGGGGGGAACCTCTGGAAACACCATATATTTT. It codes for CASSLGGTSGNTIYF.

V gene TRBV7-6 combines with J gene TRBJ1-5, with D unresolved. Trimming stripped 4 bases from V and 2 bases from J, with 21 bases between. Looked up from germline, CDR1 is SGHVS and CDR2 is FNYEAQ. The CDR3 runs to 18 residues. CDR3 coding DNA: TGTGCCAGCAGCTGGGTTCAGGCAATCCCTGTTGGCAATCAGCCCCAGCATTTT. Translated, it gives CASSWVQAIPVGNQPQHF.

The chain links TRBV2 to TRBJ2-2, with 11 bases identical to TRBD1. The junction had 12 bases not matched to a gene; V was cut back by 4 bases and J by 5 bases. The CDR3 sequence is 18 residues long. CDR1 SNHLY and CDR2 FYNNEI come from the germline V gene. CDR3 sequence: CASSGFSDRGLGTGELFF. The CDR3 DNA reads TGTGCCAGCAGTGGCTTTTCGGACAGGGGGCTAGGTACCGGGGAGCTGTTTTTT.

The rearrangement links TRBV11-3 to TRBJ2-7; TRBD1 is a possible D gene (6 bases). The V end lost 8 bases, the J end lost 4 bases, and 18 bases lay between the germline ends. Germline CDR1 is SGHNT and CDR2 is YENEEA. This CDR3 is built from 14 residues. CDR3 sequence reads: CASSSDWGQYEQYF. CDR3 DNA: TGTGCCAGCTCCTCGGACTGGGGGCAGTACGAGCAGTACTTC.

This chain uses TRBV19 with TRBJ2-3, with D perhaps matching TRBD1 (6 bases). V lost 2 bases and J 6 bases, leaving 15 bases between the germline ends. Germline V CDR1 and CDR2: LNHDA, SQIVND (reference sequence). This CDR3 spans 15 amino acids. This CDR3 is CASSINQGRRDTQYF. CDR3 nucleotide sequence: TGTGCCAGTAGTATAAATCAGGGGCGGAGGGATACGCAGTATTTT.